The sequence of this T cell receptor beta chain was determined in a study of control samples from healthy donors and cancer patients. Germline V CDR1 and CDR2: SGHNT, YYREEE (reference sequence). V was pared by 0 bases and J by 4 bases, with 11 bases between. The CDR3 has 15 amino acids. Here immunoSEQ multiplex PCR was the method, and the copy in TCRdb shows in-frame clones only, minus some. The sample yields roughly 73,000 clones, approximately 84% seen once. The V gene is TRBV5-4, the J gene TRBJ2-1; the D gene is possibly TRBD1 (6 bases). The material sequenced was blood. The origin of this receptor is a man between 50 and 59 years old in good health. The CDR3 DNA is TGTGCCAGCAGCTTGGGGGTCGGACAGTACAATGAGCAGTTCTTC. It yields the protein CASSLGVGQYNEQFF.